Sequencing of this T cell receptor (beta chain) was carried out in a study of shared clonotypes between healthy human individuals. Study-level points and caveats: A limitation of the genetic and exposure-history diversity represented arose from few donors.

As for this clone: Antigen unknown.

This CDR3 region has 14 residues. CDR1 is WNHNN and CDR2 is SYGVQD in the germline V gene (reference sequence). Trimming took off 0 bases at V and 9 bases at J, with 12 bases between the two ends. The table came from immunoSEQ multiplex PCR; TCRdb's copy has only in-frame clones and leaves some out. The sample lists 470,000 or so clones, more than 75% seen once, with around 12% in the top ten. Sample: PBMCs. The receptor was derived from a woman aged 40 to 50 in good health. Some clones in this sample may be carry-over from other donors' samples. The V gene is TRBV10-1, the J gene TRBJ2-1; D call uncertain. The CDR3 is CASSESTRGPEQFF. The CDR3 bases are TGCGCCAGCAGTGAGTCGACCAGAGGCCCTGAGCAGTTCTTC.